Presented here are 25 T cell receptor beta chains from one specimen sequenced in a study of graft-versus-host responses after intestinal transplantation. Which antigens these TCRs recognize remains unknown. TCRdb's table, derived via immunoSEQ multiplex PCR, lists solely in-frame clones and lacks some. The repertoire consists of more than 65,000 clones, with about 89% occurring once and the leading ten covering approximately 0.35%. This sample comprised unstimulated CD4+ T cells sorted from spleen or lymph node cells, obtained before intestinal transplant. The receptors stem from a human donor who received an intestinal transplant.

This chain uses TRBV27 with TRBJ2-7, with D possibly TRBD1 on 6 matching bases. Germline V gene data show CDR1 as MNHEY and CDR2 as SMNVEV (reference sequence). V lost 2 bases and J 3 bases, leaving 8 bases between the germline ends. The CDR3 contains 13 residues. The CDR3 region has the DNA TGTGCCAGCAGTTTAAAGGGGGACTACGAGCAGTACTTC. It encodes CASSLKGDYEQYF.

The genes are TRBV18 and TRBJ2-7; D possibly corresponds to TRBD1 (5 bases). Germline V CDR1 and CDR2: KGHSH, LQKENI. V was shortened by 2 bases and J by 0 bases, with 11 bases between the two germline ends. This CDR3 spans 15 amino acids. CDR3 sequence (DNA): TGTGCCAGCTCACCATCTCCAGACAGCTCCTACGAGCAGTACTTC. Protein sequence: CASSPSPDSSYEQYF.

The chain carries TRBV28 and TRBJ2-1; 7 bases line up with TRBD1. Germline V CDR1 and CDR2: MDHEN, SYDVKM. Losses at the gene ends were 6 bases for V and 1 base for J; bases not matched to a gene: 12. The CDR3 runs 17 residues. The CDR3 DNA sequence: TGTGCCAGCAGACGCGACAGGGTTGGGGCTTCCTACAATGAGCAGTTCTTC. It is translated as CASRRDRVGASYNEQFF.

The chain recombines TRBV7-2 with TRBJ2-5; no definite D call. V was pared by 6 bases and J by 4 bases, with 9 bases between. In germline, CDR1 is SGHTA, CDR2 FQGNSA. The CDR3 consists of 12 residues. The CDR3 sequence: CASSFTRETQYF. Written as DNA, the CDR3 is TGTGCCAGCAGTTTTACTCGAGAGACCCAGTACTTC.

The chain combines TRBV19 with TRBJ1-1; TRBD1 matches at 8 bases. Trimming took 6 bases from V and 6 from J; bases not matched to a gene: 12. Germline V gene sequence: CDR1 LNHDA, CDR2 SQIVND (reference sequence). This CDR3 comprises 15 residues. The CDR3 DNA reads TGTGCCAGTAGAGCCCAGGGGGCGGTCCGGGCTGAAGCTTTCTTT. The encoded protein is CASRAQGAVRAEAFF.

CDR3 in DNA: TGCAGCGTGGCCACTAGCGGGAGGGCCATCGGGGAGCTGTTTTTT. It codes for CSVATSGRAIGELFF. The V and J genes are TRBV29-1 and TRBJ2-2, with TRBD2 matching 13 bases. The CDR3 length is 15 residues. Germline CDR1 reads SQVTM; CDR2 reads ANQGSEA. Losses at the gene ends were 6 bases for V and 7 bases for J; bases not matched to a gene: 8.

The chain is built from TRBV6-5 and TRBJ2-1; 13 bases align to TRBD2. After removal of 5 bases from V and 7 bases from J, the junction contained 5 bases not matched to a gene. Germline V CDR1 and CDR2: MNHEY, SVGAGI. The CDR3 sequence is 15 residues long. This CDR3 is CASSLLAGGPNEQFF. Written as DNA, the CDR3 is TGTGCCAGCAGTCTACTAGCGGGAGGGCCAAATGAGCAGTTCTTC.

Worth noting for this clone: The same CDR3 is also encoded by other DNA sequences in this sample. This chain uses TRBV28 with TRBJ2-1; 10 nucleotides agree with TRBD2. Germline V gene lookup returns CDR1 MDHEN and CDR2 SYDVKM. The V and J ends lost 2 bases and 10 bases, in that order; junction bases with no gene match: 5. This CDR3 has 14 residues. As DNA, the CDR3 is TGTGCCAGCAGTTTAGGGCTAGCGGGAGTAGAGCAGTTCTTC. It is translated as CASSLGLAGVEQFF.

The CDR3 protein is CASSQGTDTQYF. CDR3 DNA: TGTGCCAGCTCCCAGGGGACAGATACGCAGTATTTT. The chain carries TRBV2 and TRBJ2-3; D may be TRBD1 (6 bases). Trimming pared 8 bases from V and 3 bases from J, leaving 9 bases between. CDR1 is SNHLY, CDR2 FYNNEI, per germline. The CDR3 extends over 12 amino acids.

In its sample, this clone was seen once. The chain carries TRBV5-4 and TRBJ2-1; D perhaps matches TRBD2 (6 bases). The V gene lost 0 bases and the J gene lost 10 bases, with 8 bases spanning the gap. Germline V gene sequence: CDR1 SGHNT, CDR2 YYREEE (reference sequence). This CDR3 is built from 12 residues. The DNA for the CDR3 is TGTGCCAGCAGCTTGGCGACTAGAGAGCAGTTCTTC. Protein sequence: CASSLATREQFF.

V is TRBV5-1 and J is TRBJ2-3; 13 positions agree with TRBD2. Germline CDR1 reads SGHRS; CDR2 reads YFSETQ. There are 15 residues in the CDR3. After removal of 8 bases from V and 2 bases from J, the junction contained 5 bases not matched to a gene. CDR3: CASRGLAGATDTQYF. CDR3 nucleotide sequence: TGCGCCAGTCGCGGACTAGCGGGGGCCACAGATACGCAGTATTTT.

The V call is TRBV6-5, the J call TRBJ1-5; TRBD1 might be the D (5 bases). V lost 6 bases and J lost 4, with 10 bases in between. The CDR3 covers 13 residues. From germline, CDR1 is MNHEY and CDR2 SVGAGI. Written as DNA, the CDR3 is TGTGCCAGCAGACCCGGGACTAATCAGCCCCAGCATTTT. Amino acid sequence: CASRPGTNQPQHF.

The rearrangement joins TRBV27 to TRBJ2-3; tentatively, D is TRBD2 (6 bases). CDR1 MNHEY and CDR2 SMNVEV come from the germline V gene (reference sequence). V was cut by 11 bases and J by 0 bases, with 18 bases left in between. The CDR3 length is 15 residues. CDR3 residues: CASKVAVSSTDTQYF. In DNA form, the CDR3 reads TGTGCCTCCAAGGTAGCGGTATCTAGCACAGATACGCAGTATTTT.

The CDR3 loop reads CAWSSGTGWVAFF. CDR3 DNA sequence: TGTGCCTGGAGTTCCGGGACAGGGTGGGTAGCTTTCTTT. The gene calls are TRBV30 and TRBJ1-1; 9 nucleotides line up with TRBD1. J lost 10 bases, V lost 2 bases, and 8 bases had no gene match. Germline CDR1 and CDR2: GTSNPN and SVGIG (reference sequence). The CDR3 covers 13 residues.

This chain connects TRBV27 to TRBJ1-1, with TRBD1 identical over 9 bases. This CDR3 is built from 15 residues. Germline CDR1 is MNHEY and CDR2 is SMNVEV (reference sequence). V shed 6 bases and J 1 base; nucleotides not matched to a gene: 6. CDR3 residues: CASRTQDRGNTEAFF. The CDR3 DNA reads as TGTGCCAGCAGGACCCAGGACAGGGGGAACACTGAAGCTTTCTTT.

The chain joins TRBV6-1 to TRBJ1-5; TRBD1 matches 8 bases. Germline-derived CDR1 and CDR2 are MNHNS and SASEGT. There are 15 residues in the CDR3. Trimming at V came to 10 bases and at J to 7 bases, leaving 15 bases not matched to a gene. CDR3 sequence: CATEPPDRVGQPQHF. The CDR3 DNA is TGTGCCACCGAACCCCCGGACAGGGTGGGGCAGCCCCAGCATTTT.

The V gene is TRBV30, the J gene TRBJ2-1, with 11 nucleotides matching TRBD2. The CDR3 has 16 residues. Germline values: CDR1 GTSNPN, CDR2 SVGIG (reference sequence). V was pared by 0 bases and J by 6 bases, with 7 bases of the junction left unmatched. CDR3: CAWSVVAGGPANEQFF. The CDR3 DNA reads as TGTGCCTGGAGTGTGGTAGCGGGGGGGCCCGCCAATGAGCAGTTCTTC.

The chain carries TRBV28 and TRBJ2-3, with D perhaps matching TRBD2 (5 bases). V lost 4 bases and J 0 bases, leaving 11 bases between the germline ends. The CDR3 has 15 amino acids. Germline CDR1 reads MDHEN; CDR2 reads SYDVKM. CDR3 sequence (DNA): TGTGCCAGCAGTTCCAGCGGACCTAGCACAGATACGCAGTATTTT. The encoded protein is CASSSSGPSTDTQYF.

This clone has just a few counts. The genes are TRBV19 and TRBJ1-6; TRBD1 is a possible D gene (6 bases). Germline V gene data show CDR1 as LNHDA and CDR2 as SQIVND (reference sequence). V was cut by 5 bases and J by 9 bases, with 23 bases left in between. The CDR3 has 17 residues. CDR3 sequence reads: CASSLQSRALGGSPLHF. As DNA, the CDR3 is TGTGCCAGTAGTCTCCAATCAAGGGCCCTAGGGGGTTCACCCCTCCACTTT.

This clone was seen once. The chain has TRBV19 and TRBJ1-2; TRBD1 matches at 9 bases. Germline V CDR1 and CDR2: LNHDA, SQIVND (reference sequence). The CDR3 totals 16 residues. V trimming: 6 bases; J trimming: 4 bases; junction bases outside the gene matches: 12. In DNA form, the CDR3 reads TGTGCCAGTAGCTCAACCGGGACAGGGATGTCCTATGGCTACACCTTC. This codes for CASSSTGTGMSYGYTF. The full variable domain, rest sourced from reference TRBV19 and TRBJ1-2, is DGGITQSPKYLFRKEGQNVTLSCEQNLNHDAMYWYRQDPGQGLRLIYYSQIVNDFQKGDIAEGYSVSREKKESFPLTVTSAQKNPTAFYLCASSSTGTGMSYGYTFGSGTRLTVV.

This clone was detected only a few times. The chain joins TRBV7-9 to TRBJ1-2; a weak D match, TRBD1 (5 bases). The CDR3 consists of 11 residues. Germline values: CDR1 SEHNR, CDR2 FQNEAQ (reference sequence). Trimming left V 5 bases short and J 6 bases short, with 7 bases between. The CDR3 spells CASSEQDGYTF. In nucleotides, the CDR3 is TGTGCCAGCAGCGAACAGGATGGCTACACCTTC.

The chain links TRBV27 to TRBJ2-4; D is unresolved. V was trimmed by 6 bases and J by 3 bases, leaving 21 bases between them. Looked up from germline, CDR1 is MNHEY and CDR2 is SMNVEV (reference sequence). The CDR3 runs to 17 residues. CDR3 DNA: TGTGCCAGCAGCCTTTCCCGGGTCCCGACGGGCAAAAACATTCAGTACTTC. Protein sequence: CASSLSRVPTGKNIQYF.

V is TRBV29-1 and J is TRBJ2-1, with 12 bases aligning to TRBD2. Trimming at V came to 4 bases and at J to 9 bases, leaving 4 bases not matched to a gene. The CDR3 sequence is 13 residues long. CDR1 and CDR2 from the germline V gene are SQVTM and ANQGSEA. Written as DNA, the CDR3 is TGCAGCGTTGGAGAACTAGCGGGGGGTGAGCAGTTCTTC. Its protein is CSVGELAGGEQFF.

CDR3 sequence reads: CASSQRHRTGFTDTQYF. The CDR3 DNA is TGCGCCAGCAGCCAACGTCATCGGACAGGATTCACAGATACGCAGTATTTT. This rearrangement joins TRBV4-1 to TRBJ2-3; TRBD1 matches at 7 bases. The CDR3 loop spans 17 amino acids. V trimming: 2 bases; J trimming: 2 bases; junction bases outside the gene matches: 10. From germline, CDR1 is MGHRA and CDR2 YSYEKL.

The chain couples TRBV5-1 to TRBJ1-1, with TRBD1 identical over 8 bases. Germline V lookup: CDR1 SGHRS, CDR2 YFSETQ. With 4 bases clipped from V and 3 bases from J, the junction kept 14 bases outside the gene matches. The CDR3 contains 17 residues. The CDR3 loop is CASSRGQGGTGDTEAFF. The CDR3 nucleotides are TGCGCCAGCAGCCGCGGACAGGGAGGGACGGGGGACACTGAAGCTTTCTTT.